These 8 T cell receptor beta chains were sequenced from one sample in a study of a mutant IDH1 vaccine in newly diagnosed glioma. For these TCRs, the target antigens are not known. Time point indicated: week 47, end of study. Topical imiquimod was applied with each vaccine dose, which held 300 ug of mutant IDH1 20-mer peptide. The assay was immunoSEQ multiplex PCR, and TCRdb's table has in-frame clones only and misses some. The sample includes 50,000 or so clones, approximately 84% of them seen just once. The input for sequencing was PBMCs, taken from a glioma patient whose treatment included an IDH1 peptide vaccine. The receptors here all came from a woman in her twenties or thirties with glioma. Some clones in this sample may be carry-over from other donors' samples.

The chain recombines TRBV29-1 with TRBJ1-1; tentative D call: TRBD1 (5 bases). Deletions cut 3 bases from V and 1 base from J, with 9 bases between. Germline CDR1 SQVTM, CDR2 ANQGSEA. The CDR3 totals 13 residues. The CDR3 DNA is TGCAGCGTTGATCGCCAGGGGAACACTGAAGCTTTCTTT. Amino acid sequence: CSVDRQGNTEAFF.

The chain recombines TRBV27 with TRBJ2-7; 8 bases agree with TRBD1. Per the germline V gene, CDR1 is MNHEY and CDR2 is SMNVEV (reference sequence). V lost 4 bases and J lost 0; bases outside the gene matches: 5. There are 15 residues in the CDR3. In nucleotides, the CDR3 is TGTGCCAGCAGTTACGGGACAGGACCCTCCTACGAGCAGTACTTC. Residues: CASSYGTGPSYEQYF.

This rearrangement joins TRBV13 to TRBJ2-1, with 9 bases identical to TRBD2. The germline gives CDR1 PRHDT, CDR2 FYEKMQ (reference sequence). Trimming took 1 base from V and 6 from J; bases not matched to a gene: 1. The CDR3 extends over 14 amino acids. As DNA, the CDR3 is TGTGCCAGCAGCTTAGTTAGCGGGAGCAATGAGCAGTTCTTC. This codes for CASSLVSGSNEQFF.

The V and J genes are TRBV19 and TRBJ2-2, with D perhaps matching TRBD2 (5 bases). This CDR3 comprises 14 residues. V lost 5 bases and J lost 1, with 8 bases in between. The germline V gene has CDR1 LNHDA and CDR2 SQIVND (reference sequence). CDR3 region: CASSEGRNTGELFF. In DNA form, the CDR3 reads TGTGCCAGTAGTGAGGGCAGGAACACCGGGGAGCTGTTTTTT.

The chain uses TRBV6-6 and TRBJ2-7; the D gene is possibly TRBD2 (7 bases). Trimming left V 4 bases short and J 3 bases short, with 13 bases between. Germline CDR1 MNHNY, CDR2 SVGAGI (reference sequence). This CDR3 is 14 amino acids long. In DNA form, the CDR3 reads TGTGCCAGCAGTTCTCCCGGGGGGCTCTACGAGCAGTACTTC. It codes for CASSSPGGLYEQYF.

The genes are TRBV19 and TRBJ2-5; D is undetermined. The V and J ends lost 6 bases and 7 bases respectively, with 9 bases between them. The CDR3 is 11 amino acids. CDR1 is LNHDA and CDR2 is SQIVND in the germline V gene (reference sequence). CDR3: CASSAEVTQYF. The CDR3 coding sequence is TGTGCCAGTAGCGCCGAAGTGACCCAGTACTTC.

This sequence joins TRBV6-1 and TRBJ2-7; TRBD1 aligns across 11 bases. V lost 0 bases to trimming and J lost 4 bases; unmatched junction nucleotides: 8. The CDR3 length is 17 residues. CDR1 is MNHNS and CDR2 is SASEGT in the germline V gene. CDR3 in DNA: TGTGCCAGCAGTGAAGCCCTCCGGACAGGGGGCTTTTACGAGCAGTACTTC. Translated, it gives CASSEALRTGGFYEQYF.

CDR3 coding DNA: TGTGCCAGCAGGGGAAATCGGGGACTAGCGGAGGGGAACTCCTACGAGCAGTACTTC. Its translation is CASRGNRGLAEGNSYEQYF. The chain joins TRBV2 to TRBJ2-7; 11 nucleotides line up with TRBD2. Unmatched junction bases numbered 16, after V lost 6 bases and J lost 0 bases. CDR1 and CDR2 (germline): SNHLY, FYNNEI. CDR3 length equals 19 residues.